The 30 T cell receptor beta chains listed next were all sequenced from one sample in a study of T cell responses to AZD1222 COVID-19 vaccine. TCRdb's table, derived via immunoSEQ multiplex PCR, lists solely in-frame clones and lacks some. The sample has approximately 110,000 clones, roughly 87% seen once. This material consisted of peripheral blood, taken on day 0 of AZD1222 vaccination. The receptors were gathered from an adult in good health.

This rearrangement joins TRBV29-1 to TRBJ2-7; no clear D gene. Trimming stripped 1 base from V and 1 base from J, with 5 bases between. The length of the CDR3 is 12 residues. Germline values: CDR1 SQVTM, CDR2 ANQGSEA. CDR3 protein: CSVEGVSYEQYF. DNA of the CDR3: TGCAGCGTTGAAGGGGTATCCTACGAGCAGTACTTC.

The rearrangement uses TRBV9 and TRBJ1-6, with a tentative D call TRBD1 (5 bases). The CDR3 extends over 18 amino acids. Trimming cost V 2 bases and J 1 base, with 16 bases left between them. CDR1 is SGDLS, CDR2 YYNGEE, per germline. The CDR3 sequence is CASSVGFGRGSYNSPLHF. CDR3 bases: TGTGCCAGCAGCGTGGGGTTTGGGAGGGGTTCCTATAATTCACCCCTCCACTTT.

This clone has a single count. This chain links TRBV6-1 with TRBJ2-1, with 10 bases matching TRBD1. Germline trimming cut 1 base from V and 3 bases from J; bases unmatched to any gene: 9. The CDR3 runs to 18 residues. Germline assignment: CDR1 MNHNS and CDR2 SASEGT. Here the CDR3 reads CASSEDDRGLTYYNEQFF. CDR3 nucleotide sequence: TGTGCCAGCAGTGAAGACGACAGGGGGCTGACCTACTACAATGAGCAGTTCTTC.

The sample holds one count of this clone. The genes are TRBV4-1 and TRBJ2-1; D might be TRBD1 or TRBD2, each matching 6 bases. The V and J ends lost 6 bases and 7 bases respectively, with 19 bases between them. In germline, CDR1 is MGHRA, CDR2 YSYEKL. CDR3 size: 15 residues. Here the CDR3 reads CASRQTQTGGNEQFF. CDR3 in DNA: TGCGCCAGCAGGCAAACCCAGACAGGAGGGAATGAGCAGTTCTTC.

The chain employs TRBV9 and TRBJ1-5, with D possibly TRBD1 on 5 matching bases. The CDR3 sequence is 15 residues long. The germline V and J ends were trimmed by 3 bases and 3 bases, with 13 bases remaining between them. Germline V gene sequence: CDR1 SGDLS, CDR2 YYNGEE. The CDR3 region has the DNA TGTGCCAGCAGCGCCCAGGTAGGGGTCAATCAGCCCCAGCATTTT. Protein sequence: CASSAQVGVNQPQHF.

CDR3 protein: CASSAPGQGFPEQYF. The CDR3 DNA is TGTGCCAGCAGTGCCCCCGGACAGGGATTCCCCGAGCAGTACTTC. The chain combines TRBV28 with TRBJ2-7; TRBD1 agrees at 8 bases. This CDR3 region has 15 residues. The germline V gene encodes CDR1 MDHEN and CDR2 SYDVKM. V gave up 5 bases and J gave up 6 bases; unmatched junction bases: 12.

The genes are TRBV24-1 and TRBJ2-3; the D gene is possibly TRBD2 (5 bases). V lost 0 bases and J lost 5, with 8 bases in between. Germline-derived CDR1 and CDR2 are KGHDR and SFDVKD. The CDR3 is 14 residues long. The CDR3 DNA is TGTGCCACCAGTGATTTGACTAGAGGAGATACGCAGTATTTT. The encoded protein is CATSDLTRGDTQYF.

V usage is TRBV4-1 and J usage is TRBJ2-1; D possibly corresponds to TRBD1 (5 bases). The CDR3 length is 16 residues. Trimming pared 8 bases from V and 4 bases from J, leaving 21 bases between. The V gene's germline CDR1 is MGHRA and CDR2 YSYEKL. The chain's CDR3 is CASQPTVRAGYNEQFF. DNA of the CDR3: TGCGCCAGCCAGCCAACAGTCAGGGCCGGGTACAATGAGCAGTTCTTC.

This clone was counted only a few times. The chain combines TRBV5-4 with TRBJ2-7; 9 bases are a match to TRBD1. Germline lookup yields CDR1 SGHNT and CDR2 YYREEE (reference sequence). Trimming cost V 2 bases and J 4 bases; bases outside gene matches: 7. The CDR3 runs 15 residues. As DNA, the CDR3 is TGTGCCAGCAGCTTCATTGACAGGGGGTCGTACGAGCAGTACTTC. It yields the protein CASSFIDRGSYEQYF.

The CDR3 DNA reads as TGTGCCAGCAGCTCAGACAGGACTGGAAACACCATATATTTT. Its protein product is CASSSDRTGNTIYF. The rearrangement joins TRBV11-2 to TRBJ1-3, with D tentatively TRBD1 (6 bases). The CDR3 has 14 amino acids. Looked up from germline, CDR1 is SGHAT and CDR2 is FQNNGV. V dropped 4 bases and J dropped 2 bases, with 9 bases sitting between them.

CDR3 DNA: TGTGCCAGCAGCTTAATGGGGGGGCGTTATAGGTATAGCAATCAGCCCCAGCATTTT. Amino acid sequence: CASSLMGGRYRYSNQPQHF. The V call is TRBV7-8, the J call TRBJ1-5; the D gene is possibly TRBD1 (6 bases). This CDR3 is built from 19 residues. CDR1 is SGHVS, CDR2 FQNEAQ, per germline. Trimming stripped 2 bases from V and 0 bases from J, with 20 bases between.

V is TRBV5-6 and J is TRBJ2-7; no clear D gene. In germline, CDR1 is SGHDT, CDR2 YYEEEE. Trimming took 5 bases from V and 2 from J, leaving 14 bases between them. This CDR3 region has 14 residues. The CDR3 DNA is TGTGCCAGCAGACGGGTCGGCCGGACCTACGAGCAGTACTTC. This gives the protein CASRRVGRTYEQYF.

This clone was found once. The rearrangement uses TRBV28 and TRBJ2-7; D is unclear. The CDR3 covers 14 residues. V was trimmed by 5 bases and J by 4 bases, leaving 15 bases between them. Germline V gene lookup returns CDR1 MDHEN and CDR2 SYDVKM. CDR3 coding DNA: TGTGCCAGCAGTCTCCCTCTTTCCGGATACGAGCAGTACTTC. Amino acid sequence: CASSLPLSGYEQYF.

The chain links TRBV11-3 to TRBJ1-1; TRBD1 might be the D (5 bases). The CDR3 is 16 residues long. V lost 0 bases and J 7 bases, leaving 18 bases between the germline ends. Germline loops: CDR1 SGHNT, CDR2 YENEEA. As DNA, the CDR3 is TGTGCCAGCAGCTTAGATGTGACAGCCCTAAGTCGTGAAGCTTTCTTT. Encoded protein: CASSLDVTALSREAFF.

The gene calls are TRBV7-9 and TRBJ2-7; D assignment may be TRBD1 or TRBD2 (5 bases each). The CDR3 is 14 amino acids. Germline V lookup: CDR1 SEHNR, CDR2 FQNEAQ (reference sequence). V lost 5 bases and J lost 2, with 13 bases in between. For the CDR3, the DNA is TGTGCCAGCAGCCCTGGGGACGGAACCTACGAGCAGTACTTC. It translates to CASSPGDGTYEQYF.

V is TRBV27 and J is TRBJ1-1, with D tentatively TRBD1 (6 bases). This CDR3 is 13 amino acids long. Per germline, CDR1 MNHEY and CDR2 SMNVEV (reference sequence). Trimming pared 3 bases from V and 6 bases from J, leaving 11 bases between. Written as DNA, the CDR3 is TGTGCCAGCAGTTTGGTAGGGGGTGCTGAAGCTTTCTTT. Amino acids: CASSLVGGAEAFF.

This clone was picked up a small number of times. The chain has TRBV7-3 and TRBJ2-1; D is uncertain. The germline gives CDR1 SGHTA, CDR2 FQGTGA. The CDR3 totals 13 residues. Between the trimmed V and J ends, which lost 5 bases and 5 bases, there was a span of 10 bases. DNA for the CDR3: TGTGCCAGCAGCGGAAGTGGGAACAATGAGCAGTTCTTC. It yields the protein CASSGSGNNEQFF.

The chain uses TRBV11-2 and TRBJ2-1, with D tentatively TRBD2 (5 bases). V was cut by 7 bases and J by 0 bases, with 13 bases left in between. This CDR3 is built from 15 residues. Per germline, CDR1 SGHAT and CDR2 FQNNGV. DNA for the CDR3: TGTGCCAGCACCGACCCTGGGAGCTCCTACAATGAGCAGTTCTTC. Residues: CASTDPGSSYNEQFF.

This clone was detected only a few times. The rearrangement links TRBV28 to TRBJ2-2, with 11 bases identical to TRBD1. V was clipped by 3 bases and J by 7 bases; unmatched bases: 7. The CDR3 consists of 16 residues. CDR1 is MDHEN and CDR2 is SYDVKM in the germline V gene. CDR3: CASSFGTGGRHGELFF. CDR3 nucleotides: TGTGCCAGCAGTTTCGGGACAGGGGGTCGACACGGGGAGCTGTTTTTT.

V is TRBV5-4 and J is TRBJ1-1, with 7 nucleotides matching TRBD1. V lost 3 bases, J lost 6 bases, and 8 bases stayed unmatched. The CDR3 covers 14 residues. Germline CDR1 reads SGHNT; CDR2 reads YYREEE (reference sequence). For the CDR3, the DNA is TGTGCCAGCAGCTCCAGACAGGGTGGGGCTGAAGCTTTCTTT. Encoded protein: CASSSRQGGAEAFF.

J is TRBJ2-3 and V is TRBV2, with a weak D call TRBD2 (5 bases). Germline assignment: CDR1 SNHLY and CDR2 FYNNEI. The CDR3 sequence is 16 residues long. The V and J ends lost 1 base and 0 bases respectively, with 11 bases between them. The CDR3 is CASSEGASLSTDTQYF. CDR3 sequence (DNA): TGTGCCAGCAGTGAAGGGGCTAGCCTTAGCACAGATACGCAGTATTTT.

The rearrangement uses TRBV5-1 and TRBJ2-5; possible D gene TRBD2, 5 bases. CDR3 length: 14 residues. In germline, CDR1 is SGHRS, CDR2 YFSETQ. Trimming took 0 bases from V and 4 from J, leaving 10 bases between them. The chain's CDR3 is CASSLERARETQYF. CDR3 coding DNA: TGCGCCAGCAGCTTGGAGAGGGCCCGAGAGACCCAGTACTTC. The full variable domain, with the rest looked up from reference TRBV5-1 and TRBJ2-5, is KAGVTQTPRYLIKTRGQQVTLSCSPISGHRSVSWYQQTPGQGLQFLFEYFSETQRNKGNFPGRFSGRQFSNSRSEMNVSTLELGDSALYLCASSLERARETQYFGPGTRLLVL.

V gene TRBV6-5 combines with J gene TRBJ2-7, with D perhaps TRBD2 (6 bases). The V end was cut by 0 bases, the J end by 3 bases, with 12 bases between. The CDR3 runs 15 residues. CDR1 and CDR2 (germline): MNHEY, SVGAGI. DNA of the CDR3: TGTGCCAGCAGTTACTCTGGGGGGAACTACTACGAGCAGTACTTC. Translation gives CASSYSGGNYYEQYF.

This chain connects TRBV11-2 to TRBJ2-7, with D maybe TRBD2 (5 bases). V was clipped by 0 bases and J by 7 bases, with 13 bases between them. This CDR3 is built from 14 residues. Germline-derived CDR1 and CDR2 are SGHAT and FQNNGV. The CDR3 nucleotides read TGTGCCAGCAGCTTAGATTGGCGAAGAGGGGAGCAGTACTTC. Protein: CASSLDWRRGEQYF.

With respect to this clone: Other DNA sequences in this sample translate to the same CDR3. This sequence joins TRBV19 and TRBJ2-7; D is unresolved. The ends were cut back, 1 base at V and 3 bases at J, with 7 bases in the middle. CDR1 LNHDA and CDR2 SQIVND come from the germline V gene (reference sequence). The CDR3 extends over 13 amino acids. CDR3 coding DNA: TGTGCCAGTAGTATAGGGCGCGGCTACGAGCAGTACTTC. It specifies CASSIGRGYEQYF.

This rearrangement joins TRBV7-9 to TRBJ2-7; 9 bases are shared with TRBD1. Germline assignment: CDR1 SEHNR and CDR2 FQNEAQ (reference sequence). CDR3 length: 14 amino acids. The J segment lost 3 bases and the V segment lost 6 bases, leaving 6 bases of the junction unmatched. The CDR3 region has the DNA TGTGCCAGCAGTCCGGGACAGGGTAACTACGAGCAGTACTTC. Residues: CASSPGQGNYEQYF.

V gene TRBV28 combines with J gene TRBJ1-5; 7 bases map to TRBD1. Germline CDR1 and CDR2: MDHEN and SYDVKM. J was trimmed by 6 bases and V by 3 bases; bases with no gene match: 5. CDR3 length equals 14 residues. In nucleotides, the CDR3 is TGTGCCAGCAGTTTGAGAACAGGGGTTCAGCCCCAGCATTTT. This encodes CASSLRTGVQPQHF.

The V and J genes are TRBV28 and TRBJ2-3; 9 bases match TRBD1. This CDR3 has 16 amino acids. The ends lost 1 base at V and 4 bases at J; junction bases unmatched: 6. The germline V gene encodes CDR1 MDHEN and CDR2 SYDVKM. CDR3: CASSLYGQGSSDTQYF. DNA for the CDR3: TGTGCCAGCAGTTTATATGGACAGGGGAGTTCAGATACGCAGTATTTT. Variable domain in full (rest from reference TRBV28 and TRBJ2-3): DVKVTQSSRYLVKRTGEKVFLECVQDMDHENMFWYRQDPGLGLRLIYFSYDVKMKEKGDIPEGYSVSREKKERFSLILESASTNQTSMYLCASSLYGQGSSDTQYFGPGTRLTVL.

The genes are TRBV21-1 and TRBJ2-7; TRBD2 is the table's D call and was not checked against the DNA. TRBV21-1 is shown as a pseudogene. The CDR3 loop spans 18 amino acids. This CDR3 reads CASSPPRRLAESSYEQYF. Here the CDR3 DNA reads TGTGCCAGCAGCCCACCCCGGCGGCTAGCGGAAAGCTCCTACGAGCAGTACTTC.

The V call is TRBV18, the J call TRBJ1-2, with D perhaps matching TRBD1 (6 bases). CDR3 size: 16 residues. V lost 3 bases and J 5 bases, leaving 19 bases between the germline ends. Germline CDR1 and CDR2: KGHSH and LQKENI. DNA of the CDR3: TGTGCCAGCTCACCTCCGGGGGCCCTCCTACAATATGGCTACACCTTC. This encodes CASSPPGALLQYGYTF. Based on the CDR3 plus reference TRBV18 and TRBJ1-2, the full variable domain is NAGVMQNPRHLVRRRGQEARLRCSPMKGHSHVYWYRQLPEEGLKFMVYLQKENIIDESGMPKERFSAEFPKEGPSILRIQQVVRGDSAAYFCASSPPGALLQYGYTFGSGTRLTVV.